What follows are 21 T cell receptor beta chains derived from one specimen sequenced in a study of post-analysis software for immune sequencing data (dated by TCRdb to the mid-2010s). The full study reports these points: Several TRBV segments, including TRBV5-6, TRBV5-1 and TRBV20-1, were significantly more frequent in patients than controls.

Their antigen targets remain unknown. Receptor amplification or capture employed PCR. Sequencing took place on an Illumina HiSeq 2500. To reduce PCR and sequencing biases, unique molecular identifiers were built into the TCR beta cDNA libraries. TCRdb handled the public reads itself, with Q25 trimming in fastp and clone calling in MiXCR, and kept productive beta chains. When rows share a CDR3 protein, they turn into one entry using the most common DNA and genes. The sample yields 400,000 to 500,000 distinct CDR3 sequences; about 40% were counted once. The ten largest clones capture 7.6% of the sample. The specimen was blood. These receptors were collected from a girl aged 2 to 9 with multiple sclerosis.

This chain uses TRBV20-1 with TRBJ2-5; weak D call: TRBD1 (6 bases). The end of the DNA fits TRBJ2-7 better, so the J call may be wrong. Germline CDR1 and CDR2: DFQATT and SNEGSKA (reference sequence). The CDR3 covers 15 residues. In DNA form, the CDR3 reads TGCAGTGCTAGAGATCGCAGCGCAGGGGACAACGAGCAGTACTTC. Translation: CSARDRSAGDNEQYF.

This clonotype was observed once. The chain is built from TRBV7-9 and TRBJ1-1, with a possible D match to TRBD1 (6 bases). The CDR3 runs 15 residues. The V gene's germline CDR1 is SEHNR and CDR2 FQNEAQ (reference sequence). The germline V and J ends were trimmed by 8 bases and 0 bases, with 16 bases remaining between them. DNA of the CDR3: TGTGCCAGCTCCGGGGGAGGGGGGTTGAACACTGAAGCTTTCTTT. This gives the protein CASSGGGGLNTEAFF.

This clonotype was detected only a few times. J is TRBJ2-5 and V is TRBV4-1, with TRBD2 matching 11 bases. This CDR3 contains 16 residues. J lost 10 bases, V lost 4 bases, and 14 bases had no gene match. Germline assignment: CDR1 MGHRA and CDR2 YSYEKL. CDR3 loop: CASSPGRTSGSDDQYF. The CDR3 bases are TGCGCCAGCAGCCCCGGTCGCACTAGCGGGAGTGACGACCAGTACTTC.

Note on this clonotype: The CDR3 end shows no conserved phenylalanine or tryptophan, and so a read error is likely. The chain is built from TRBV6-5 and TRBJ2-3, with D uncertain. The germline CDR1 and CDR2 sequences are MNHEY and SVGAGI. V was shortened by 6 bases and J by 0 bases, with 10 bases between the two germline ends. CDR3 length: 14 residues. The CDR3 spells CASRTTVSTDTQYC. The CDR3 bases are TGTGCCAGCAGAACGACGGTTAGCACAGATACGCAGTATTGT.

V is TRBV5-1 and J is TRBJ2-1, with TRBD2 identical over 12 bases. V dropped 4 bases and J dropped 8; count of bases not matched to a gene: 7. In germline, CDR1 is SGHRS, CDR2 YFSETQ. This CDR3 has 15 residues. The CDR3 region has the DNA TGCGCCAGCAGCCAACTAGCGGGAGGCACTGATGAGCAGTTCTTC. This gives the protein CASSQLAGGTDEQFF.

This chain links TRBV6-6 with TRBJ1-4, with D perhaps matching TRBD1 (5 bases). Per the germline V gene, CDR1 is MNHNY and CDR2 is SVGAGI (reference sequence). The length of the CDR3 is 13 residues. V gave up 7 bases and J gave up 5 bases, with 11 bases separating them. CDR3 nucleotide sequence: TGTGCCAGCAAGCGGGGCGTCAATGAAAAACTGTTTTTT. Translated, it gives CASKRGVNEKLFF.

Only a few counts were recorded for this clonotype. This chain connects TRBV15 to TRBJ2-1, with D perhaps matching TRBD2 (5 bases). Looked up from germline, CDR1 is LNHNV and CDR2 is YYDKDF (reference sequence). V dropped 0 bases and J dropped 4 bases, with 10 bases sitting between them. This CDR3 has 15 residues. The CDR3 DNA reads as TGTGCCACCAGCAGAGATCGGGAACTTTACAATGAGCAGTTCTTC. Protein: CATSRDRELYNEQFF.

V gene TRBV28 combines with J gene TRBJ2-7, with TRBD1 matching 7 bases. The CDR3 covers 13 residues. From germline, CDR1 is MDHEN and CDR2 SYDVKM. The trim removed 6 bases at V and 2 bases at J, leaving 4 bases unmatched. The CDR3 loop is CASREQGPYEQYF. Written as DNA, the CDR3 is TGTGCCAGCAGAGAACAGGGGCCCTACGAGCAGTACTTC.

This clonotype turned up a few times. The genes are TRBV28 and TRBJ2-2, with 10 bases matching TRBD2. Trimming at V came to 2 bases and at J to 7 bases, leaving 4 bases not matched to a gene. The CDR3 totals 15 residues. The V gene's germline CDR1 is MDHEN and CDR2 SYDVKM. The DNA of the CDR3 is TGTGCCAGCAGTTTAAGGACTAGCGGAATCGGGGAGCTGTTTTTT. Translation gives CASSLRTSGIGELFF.

The chain recombines TRBV3-1 with TRBJ1-2; D unresolved. The V and J ends lost 0 bases and 5 bases respectively, with 16 bases between them. Germline lookup yields CDR1 LGHDT and CDR2 YNNKEL (reference sequence). The CDR3 spans 16 residues. CDR3 nucleotide sequence: TGTGCCAGCAGCCAAGATGATGGCGGATCGTCTTATGGCTACACCTTC. This encodes CASSQDDGGSSYGYTF.

The rearrangement joins TRBV7-9 to TRBJ1-1; possible D gene TRBD1, 5 bases. The CDR3 totals 13 residues. Germline V gene sequence: CDR1 SEHNR, CDR2 FQNEAQ (reference sequence). Trimming took 3 bases from V and 5 from J, leaving 10 bases between them. The CDR3 DNA reads as TGTGCCAGCAGCTTCGGGGGGGATACTGAAGCTTTCTTT. Its protein is CASSFGGDTEAFF.

The gene calls are TRBV4-2 and TRBJ1-2; D is unresolved. Germline V gene sequence: CDR1 LGHNA, CDR2 YNFKEQ. The CDR3 is made up of 14 amino acids. With 0 bases removed from V and 8 bases from J, the gap between germline ends came to 13 bases. The DNA of the CDR3 is TGTGCCAGCAGCCAAGATTGGAGGGTACTAGGCTACACCTTC. This translates into CASSQDWRVLGYTF.

The chain recombines TRBV5-1 with TRBJ1-2, with D possibly matching TRBD1 (5 bases). CDR1 and CDR2 from the germline V gene are SGHRS and YFSETQ. The CDR3 length is 15 residues. V was cut by 0 bases and J by 5 bases, with 14 bases left in between. The CDR3, as DNA: TGCGCCAGCAGCTTGGGCCGGGGCAGGGAATATGGCTACACCTTC. Translation gives CASSLGRGREYGYTF.

The table lists this clonotype with a few counts. The chain uses TRBV6-5 and TRBJ2-3, with D hard to call. Deletions cut 6 bases from V and 7 bases from J, with 11 bases between. Germline values: CDR1 MNHEY, CDR2 SVGAGI. CDR3 size: 12 residues. The CDR3 reads CASRDLINTQYF. Here the CDR3 DNA reads TGTGCCAGCAGAGACCTCATCAATACGCAGTATTTT.

A few counts support this clonotype. The chain combines TRBV5-1 with TRBJ2-1; D is possibly TRBD1 (6 bases). The germline V gene encodes CDR1 SGHRS and CDR2 YFSETQ. With 4 bases removed from V and 1 base from J, the gap between germline ends came to 12 bases. The CDR3 runs 15 residues. The CDR3 protein is CASSPRGQSYNEQFF. CDR3 sequence (DNA): TGCGCCAGCAGCCCCCGCGGACAGTCCTACAATGAGCAGTTCTTC.

This sequence joins TRBV7-2 and TRBJ2-1; TRBD2 matches at 8 bases. Germline CDR1 is SGHTA and CDR2 is FQGNSA. The CDR3 length is 17 residues. J gave up 1 base and V 1 base, and 6 bases lay outside the gene matches. Here the CDR3 DNA reads TGTGCCAGCAGCTTAGGAAGCGGGAGAGGTTCCTACAATGAGCAGTTCTTC. Residues: CASSLGSGRGSYNEQFF.

This clonotype has more than one count but fewer than ten. This chain uses TRBV27 with TRBJ2-1; TRBD1 matches 8 bases. The CDR3 is 15 residues long. Germline CDR1 MNHEY, CDR2 SMNVEV (reference sequence). J lost 2 bases, V lost 5 bases, and 5 bases had no gene match. CDR3 coding DNA: TGTGCCAGCAGTACCTCACAGGGGGCCTACAATGAGCAGTTCTTC. This gives the protein CASSTSQGAYNEQFF.

This clonotype was seen more than once but under ten times. The V and J genes are TRBV11-2 and TRBJ2-1, with TRBD2 identical over 8 bases. The junction had 4 bases not matched to a gene; V was cut back by 0 bases and J by 15 bases. Germline CDR1 reads SGHAT; CDR2 reads FQNNGV. The CDR3 loop spans 12 amino acids. The CDR3 DNA sequence: TGTGCCAGCAGCTTAGATGGGACTAGACTGTTCTTC. It translates to CASSLDGTRLFF.

The V and J genes are TRBV12-3 or TRBV12-4 and TRBJ2-7; no clear D gene. Trimming cost V 2 bases and J 1 base, with 12 bases left between them. The length of the CDR3 is 15 residues. CDR3 residues: CASSLFGAKSYEQYF. DNA of the CDR3: TGTGCCAGCAGTTTATTCGGAGCGAAATCCTACGAGCAGTACTTC.

This chain links TRBV18 with TRBJ2-3, with D unclear. Trimming removed 0 bases at V and 5 bases at J, with 6 bases between. The V gene's germline CDR1 is KGHSH and CDR2 LQKENI. This CDR3 region has 13 residues. CDR3: CASSPPGQDTQYF. As DNA, the CDR3 is TGTGCCAGCTCACCACCTGGGCAAGATACGCAGTATTTT.

This clonotype was detected only once. The V gene is TRBV3-1, the J gene TRBJ2-3; possibly TRBD2 for D (6 bases). The length of the CDR3 is 15 residues. Trimming left V 6 bases short and J 4 bases short, with 17 bases between. Germline V gene lookup returns CDR1 LGHDT and CDR2 YNNKEL (reference sequence). CDR3 nucleotide sequence: TGTGCCAGCAGTTCAATAAGGGGAGGCGCAGATACGCAGTATTTT. Encoded protein: CASSSIRGGADTQYF.